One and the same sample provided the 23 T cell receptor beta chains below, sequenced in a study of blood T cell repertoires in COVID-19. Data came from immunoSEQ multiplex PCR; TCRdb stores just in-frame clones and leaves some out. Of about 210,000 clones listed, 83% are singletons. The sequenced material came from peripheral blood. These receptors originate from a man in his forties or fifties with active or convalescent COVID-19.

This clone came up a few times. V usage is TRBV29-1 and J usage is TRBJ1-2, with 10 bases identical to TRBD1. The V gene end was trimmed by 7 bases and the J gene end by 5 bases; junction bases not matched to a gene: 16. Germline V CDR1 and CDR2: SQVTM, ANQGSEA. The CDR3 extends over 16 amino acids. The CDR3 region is CSAQAAGDRGVYGYTF. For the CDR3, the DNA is TGCAGCGCCCAGGCAGCGGGGGACAGGGGTGTGTATGGCTACACCTTC.

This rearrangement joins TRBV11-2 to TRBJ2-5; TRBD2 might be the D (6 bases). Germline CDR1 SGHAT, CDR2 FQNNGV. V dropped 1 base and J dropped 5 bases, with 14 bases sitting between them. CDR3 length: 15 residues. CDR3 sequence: CASSLGPRDWETQYF. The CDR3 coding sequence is TGTGCCAGCAGCTTAGGTCCCCGGGACTGGGAGACCCAGTACTTC. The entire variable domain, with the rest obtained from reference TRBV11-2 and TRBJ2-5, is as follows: EAGVAQSPRYKIIEKRQSVAFWCNPISGHATLYWYQQILGQGPKLLIQFQNNGVVDDSQLPKDRFSAERLKGVDSTLKIQPAKLEDSAVYLCASSLGPRDWETQYFGPGTRLLVL.

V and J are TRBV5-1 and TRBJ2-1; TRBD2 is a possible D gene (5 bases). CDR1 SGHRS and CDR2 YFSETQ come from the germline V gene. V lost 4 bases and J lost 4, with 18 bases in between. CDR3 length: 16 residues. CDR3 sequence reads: CASSPGLGSVYNEQFF. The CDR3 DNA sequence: TGCGCCAGCAGCCCAGGACTGGGGTCGGTTTACAATGAGCAGTTCTTC.

In nucleotides, the CDR3 is TGCGCCAGCAGTAGAGGCGGTACCGGGGAGCTGTTTTTT. This encodes CASSRGGTGELFF. This chain connects TRBV10-1 to TRBJ2-2; no definite D call. The germline gives CDR1 WNHNN, CDR2 SYGVQD (reference sequence). Trimming removed 5 bases from V and 5 bases from J, with 9 bases in between. This CDR3 region has 13 residues.

The CDR3 DNA follows: TGTGCCAGCAGCCCCCGACAGGGAGCCTACAATGAGCAGTTCTTC. Translated, it gives CASSPRQGAYNEQFF. The chain combines TRBV7-9 with TRBJ2-1; TRBD1 matches at 7 bases. Germline CDR1 reads SEHNR; CDR2 reads FQNEAQ (reference sequence). The CDR3 sequence is 15 residues long. Trimming removed 5 bases from V and 2 bases from J; junction bases left unmatched: 6.

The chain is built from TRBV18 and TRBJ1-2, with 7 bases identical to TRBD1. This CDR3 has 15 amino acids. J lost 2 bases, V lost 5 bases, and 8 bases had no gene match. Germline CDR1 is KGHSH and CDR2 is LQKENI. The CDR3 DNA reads TGTGCCAGCTCATCATACACACAGGGGAACTATGGCTACACCTTC. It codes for CASSSYTQGNYGYTF. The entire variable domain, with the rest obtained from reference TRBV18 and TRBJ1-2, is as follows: NAGVMQNPRHLVRRRGQEARLRCSPMKGHSHVYWYRQLPEEGLKFMVYLQKENIIDESGMPKERFSAEFPKEGPSILRIQQVVRGDSAAYFCASSSYTQGNYGYTFGSGTRLTVV.

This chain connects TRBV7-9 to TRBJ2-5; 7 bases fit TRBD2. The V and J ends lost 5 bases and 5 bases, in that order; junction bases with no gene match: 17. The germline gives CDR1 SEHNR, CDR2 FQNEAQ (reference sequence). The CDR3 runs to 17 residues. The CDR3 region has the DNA TGTGCCAGCAGCCGGACCCCTAGCGGCCTCCGGCGGGAGACCCAGTACTTC. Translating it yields CASSRTPSGLRRETQYF.

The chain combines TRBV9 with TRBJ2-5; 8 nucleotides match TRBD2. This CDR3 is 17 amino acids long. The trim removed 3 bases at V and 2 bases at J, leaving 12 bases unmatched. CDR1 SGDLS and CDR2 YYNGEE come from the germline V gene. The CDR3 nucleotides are TGTGCCAGCAGCGCTCCCGTGGGCCTAGCGGGTCAAGAGACCCAGTACTTC. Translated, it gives CASSAPVGLAGQETQYF.

CDR3 sequence: CSVVRPSGTDTQYF. The CDR3, as DNA: TGCAGCGTTGTACGCCCTTCAGGGACAGATACGCAGTATTTT. The rearrangement uses TRBV29-1 and TRBJ2-3; possibly TRBD1 for D (5 bases). The CDR3 extends over 14 amino acids. In germline, CDR1 is SQVTM, CDR2 ANQGSEA. V dropped 4 bases and J dropped 3 bases, with 14 bases sitting between them.

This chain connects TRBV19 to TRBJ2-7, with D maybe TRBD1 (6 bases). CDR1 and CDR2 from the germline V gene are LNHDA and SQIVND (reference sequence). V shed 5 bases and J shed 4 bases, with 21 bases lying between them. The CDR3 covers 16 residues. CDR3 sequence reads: CASSSGAGANTYEQYF. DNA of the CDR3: TGTGCCAGTAGTTCAGGGGCAGGGGCCAACACGTACGAGCAGTACTTC.

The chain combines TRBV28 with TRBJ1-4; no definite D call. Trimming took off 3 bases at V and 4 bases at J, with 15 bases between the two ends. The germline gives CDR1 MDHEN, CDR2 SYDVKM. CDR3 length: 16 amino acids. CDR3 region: CASSLSWRGGNEKLFF. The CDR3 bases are TGTGCCAGCAGTTTGAGTTGGCGGGGAGGTAATGAAAAACTGTTTTTT.

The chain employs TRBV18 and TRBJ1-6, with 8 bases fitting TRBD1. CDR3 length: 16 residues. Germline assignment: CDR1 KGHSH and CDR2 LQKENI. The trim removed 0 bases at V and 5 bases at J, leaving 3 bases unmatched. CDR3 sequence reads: CASSPPGTGDNSPLHF. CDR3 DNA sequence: TGTGCCAGCTCACCACCGGGGACAGGTGATAATTCACCCCTCCACTTT.

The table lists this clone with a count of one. The DNA for the CDR3 is TGCGCCAGCAGTGAGTCAGTCAATGTCGGTAGTTCGTACAATGAGCAGTTCTTC. This encodes CASSESVNVGSSYNEQFF. This sequence joins TRBV10-1 and TRBJ2-1; D remains unclear. Between the trimmed V and J ends, which lost 0 bases and 4 bases, there was a span of 19 bases. The CDR3 sequence is 18 residues long. The germline V gene has CDR1 WNHNN and CDR2 SYGVQD (reference sequence).

The chain's CDR3 is CATSRDLAGGSDTQYF. The DNA for the CDR3 is TGTGCCACCAGCAGAGATCTTGCGGGAGGTTCAGATACGCAGTATTTT. V usage is TRBV15 and J usage is TRBJ2-3; 8 nucleotides match TRBD2. The germline gives CDR1 LNHNV, CDR2 YYDKDF (reference sequence). J was trimmed by 4 bases and V by 0 bases; bases with no gene match: 6. CDR3 length: 16 amino acids.

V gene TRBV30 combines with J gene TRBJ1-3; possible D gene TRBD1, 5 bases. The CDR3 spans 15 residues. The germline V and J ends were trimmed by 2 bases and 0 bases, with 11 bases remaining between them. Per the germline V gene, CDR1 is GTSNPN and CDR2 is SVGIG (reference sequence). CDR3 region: CAWSSRALSGNTIYF. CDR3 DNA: TGTGCCTGGAGTTCCAGGGCTCTCTCTGGAAACACCATATATTTT.

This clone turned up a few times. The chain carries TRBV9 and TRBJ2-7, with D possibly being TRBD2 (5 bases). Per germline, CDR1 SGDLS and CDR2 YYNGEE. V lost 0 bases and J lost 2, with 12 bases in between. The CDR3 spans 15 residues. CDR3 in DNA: TGTGCCAGCAGCGTAGGAGGCGGGTCCCCCTACGAGCAGTACTTC. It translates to CASSVGGGSPYEQYF.

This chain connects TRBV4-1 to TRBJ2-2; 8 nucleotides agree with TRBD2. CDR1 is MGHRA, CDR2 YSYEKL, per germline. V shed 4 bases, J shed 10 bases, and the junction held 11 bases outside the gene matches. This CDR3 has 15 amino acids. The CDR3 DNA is TGCGCCAGCAGCCCCATTCCGCGGGGGGATCAGGAGCTGTTTTTT. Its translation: CASSPIPRGDQELFF.

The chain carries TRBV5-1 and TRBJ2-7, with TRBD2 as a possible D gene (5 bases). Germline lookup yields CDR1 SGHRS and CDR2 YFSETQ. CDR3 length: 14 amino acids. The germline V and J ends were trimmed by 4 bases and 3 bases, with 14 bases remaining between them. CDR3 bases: TGCGCCAGCAGCCCCCAGGAGGTCCTCTACGAGCAGTACTTC. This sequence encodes CASSPQEVLYEQYF.

The CDR3 is CASNDRGLLYGYTF. CDR3 nucleotides: TGTGCCAGCAATGACAGGGGGCTTCTCTATGGCTACACCTTC. The chain links TRBV28 to TRBJ1-2; 10 bases agree with TRBD1. This CDR3 has 14 amino acids. From germline, CDR1 is MDHEN and CDR2 SYDVKM. Trimming cost V 7 bases and J 4 bases; bases outside gene matches: 6.

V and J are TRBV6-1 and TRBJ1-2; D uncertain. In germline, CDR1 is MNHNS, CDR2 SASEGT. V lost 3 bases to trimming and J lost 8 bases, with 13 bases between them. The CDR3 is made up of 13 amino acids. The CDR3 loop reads CASSEVRTNGYTF. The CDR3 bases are TGTGCCAGCAGTGAGGTTAGAACCAACGGCTACACCTTC.

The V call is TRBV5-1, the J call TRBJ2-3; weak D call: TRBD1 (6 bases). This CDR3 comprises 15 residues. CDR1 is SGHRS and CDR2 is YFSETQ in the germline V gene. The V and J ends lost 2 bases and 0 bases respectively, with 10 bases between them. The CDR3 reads CASSFSGVSTDTQYF. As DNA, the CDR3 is TGCGCCAGCAGCTTTTCAGGGGTTAGCACAGATACGCAGTATTTT.

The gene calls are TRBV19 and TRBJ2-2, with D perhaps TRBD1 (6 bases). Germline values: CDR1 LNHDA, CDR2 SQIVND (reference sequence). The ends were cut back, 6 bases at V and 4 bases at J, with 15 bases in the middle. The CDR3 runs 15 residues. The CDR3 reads CASSPTGQGTGELFF. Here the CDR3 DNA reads TGTGCCAGTAGCCCGACAGGTCAGGGCACCGGGGAGCTGTTTTTT. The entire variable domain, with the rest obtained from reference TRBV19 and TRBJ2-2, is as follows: DGGITQSPKYLFRKEGQNVTLSCEQNLNHDAMYWYRQDPGQGLRLIYYSQIVNDFQKGDIAEGYSVSREKKESFPLTVTSAQKNPTAFYLCASSPTGQGTGELFFGEGSRLTVL.

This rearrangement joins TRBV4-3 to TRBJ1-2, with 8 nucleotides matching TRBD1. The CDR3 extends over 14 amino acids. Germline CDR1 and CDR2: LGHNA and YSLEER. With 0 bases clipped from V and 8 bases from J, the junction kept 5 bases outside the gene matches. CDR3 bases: TGCGCCAGCAGCCAAGACCGACAGGGGTTGGGCTACACCTTC. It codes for CASSQDRQGLGYTF.